One TCR beta chain is described in this entry. No antigen is known for it. The primer mix had 60 Vbeta and 13 Jbeta primers. Assay: immunoSEQ multiplex PCR; the TCRdb copy retains only in-frame clones and omits some. The sample lists about 150,000 clones, approximately 80% occurring once. These data come from a study of cytomegalovirus exposure and HLA in healthy donors. The CDR3 consists of 13 residues. V was cut by 0 bases and J by 6 bases, with 9 bases left in between. CDR1 SGDLS and CDR2 YYNGEE come from the germline V gene. Study results and caveats: A later analysis revealed that TCR association rates differed between HLA loci, peaking at DRB1 and bottoming out at HLA-C. Reported findings show TCR beta sequences accurately forecast HLA-A and HLA-B alleles in most subjects. Overall, some 160 TCR beta chains were annotated as cytomegalovirus-associated.

Sequencing input: PBMCs. The V gene is TRBV9, the J gene TRBJ1-1; D possibly corresponds to TRBD1 (6 bases). The TCR sequence derives from a boy aged 2 to 10 in good health and CMV-seronegative. The chain's CDR3 is CASSVGGLAEAFF. CDR3 coding DNA: TGTGCCAGCAGCGTAGGGGGGCTCGCTGAAGCTTTCTTT.